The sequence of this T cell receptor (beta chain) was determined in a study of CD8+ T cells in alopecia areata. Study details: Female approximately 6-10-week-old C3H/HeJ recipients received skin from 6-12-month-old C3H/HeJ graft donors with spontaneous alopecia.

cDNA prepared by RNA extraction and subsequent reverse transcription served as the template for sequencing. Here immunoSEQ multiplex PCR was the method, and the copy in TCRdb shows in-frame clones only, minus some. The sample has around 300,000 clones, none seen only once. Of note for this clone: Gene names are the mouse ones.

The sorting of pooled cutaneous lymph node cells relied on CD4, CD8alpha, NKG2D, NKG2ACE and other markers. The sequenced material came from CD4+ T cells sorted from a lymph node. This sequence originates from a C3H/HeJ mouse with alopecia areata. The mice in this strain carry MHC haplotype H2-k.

CDR3 residues: CASSIGEGSQNTLYF. The CDR3 bases that were read are TGTGCCAGCAGTATAGGGGAAGGAAGTCAAAAC. The chain uses TRBV19 and TRBJ2-4; D remains ambiguous. The read stops 4 residues short of the end of the CDR3; the missing end is completed from the germline J gene. Trimming shortened V by 0 bases and J by 0 bases, and 8 bases separated the two germline ends. The CDR3 is made up of 15 amino acids. Germline CDR1 reads FNHDT; CDR2 reads SITEND (reference sequence).